This T cell receptor beta chain was profiled in a study of T cell responses to AZD1222 COVID-19 vaccine. Broader study findings: Seropositive at baseline were only six AZD1222 recipients.

This clone came up once. Its antigen is currently unknown. Some clones are missing from TCRdb's copy, which holds only in-frame ones; the method was immunoSEQ multiplex PCR. The sample lists roughly 150,000 clones; approximately 90% were seen once. The length of the CDR3 is 13 residues. Germline CDR1 is SEHNR and CDR2 is FQNEAQ (reference sequence). V shed 5 bases, J shed 14 bases, and the junction held 14 bases outside the gene matches. J is TRBJ2-5 and V is TRBV7-9; 7 nucleotides align to TRBD1. This clonotype was obtained from an adult in good health. Sequenced here: peripheral blood, sampled on day 0 of AZD1222 vaccination. In DNA form, the CDR3 reads TGTGCCAGCAGCCAGTTCCGACAGGGACGCGGATACTTC. Encoded protein: CASSQFRQGRGYF.